A selection of T cell receptor beta chains follows, all from one sample in a study of Ad26.COV2.S vaccination and SARS-CoV-2 variants. Profiled with immunoSEQ multiplex PCR; TCRdb holds only in-frame clones, not every one. The table records roughly 330,000 clones, 90% of them present only once. The sequenced sample was peripheral blood, obtained in a trial of Ad26.COV2.S vaccine versus placebo. The receptors derive from a person between 18 and 60 years old who received the Ad26.COV2.S COVID-19 vaccine or a placebo. CDR3s include the opening cysteine and the closing phenylalanine or tryptophan. Fields, in order: D gene, clone size, J gene, V gene, CDR3 protein, CDR3 DNA. D genes are given only for firm matches. Not all rows give a size; the values are once, few, many and, for expanded clones, a class.

D: -
size: once
J: TRBJ1-1
V: TRBV5-1
CDR3: CASSLPSGSDGTEAFF
DNA: TGCGCCAGCAGCTTACCGTCGGGGTCGGATGGCACTGAAGCTTTCTTT

D: TRBD2
size: -
J: TRBJ2-1
V: TRBV6-2/TRBV6-3
CDR3: CASSYSLVGGYNEQFF
DNA: TGTGCCAGCAGTTACTCTCTGGTGGGGGGGTACAATGAGCAGTTCTTC

D: -
size: -
J: TRBJ2-5
V: TRBV18
CDR3: CASSPPGPGDGTQYF
DNA: TGTGCCAGCTCACCACCGGGCCCAGGGGACGGGACCCAGTACTTC

D: -
size: -
J: TRBJ1-2
V: TRBV5-4
CDR3: CASSLSGAGGYGYTF
DNA: TGTGCCAGCAGCCTAAGCGGGGCCGGCGGCTATGGCTACACCTTC

D: TRBD1
size: -
J: TRBJ2-7
V: TRBV5-6
CDR3: CASSYRQGGYEQYF
DNA: TGTGCCAGCAGCTACCGACAGGGGGGGTACGAGCAGTACTTC

D: -
size: -
J: TRBJ2-1
V: TRBV7-2
CDR3: CASSHRVWGYNEQFF
DNA: TGTGCCAGCAGCCATAGGGTATGGGGGTACAATGAGCAGTTCTTC

D: -
size: -
J: TRBJ1-1
V: TRBV12-5
CDR3: CASGLVLGHPNTEAFF
DNA: TGTGCTAGTGGTTTGGTACTAGGGCACCCCAACACTGAAGCTTTCTTT

D: -
size: -
J: TRBJ1-1
V: TRBV7-3
CDR3: CASSPTIGVNTEAFF
DNA: TGTGCCAGCAGCCCGACCATCGGGGTGAACACTGAAGCTTTCTTT

D: -
size: -
J: TRBJ2-3
V: TRBV10-3
CDR3: CAIKGGGGANTDTQYF
DNA: TGTGCCATCAAGGGAGGTGGGGGCGCGAACACAGATACGCAGTATTTT

D: TRBD1
size: -
J: TRBJ1-1
V: TRBV7-9
CDR3: CASSSPGGTEAFF
DNA: TGTGCCAGCAGCTCACCAGGGGGCACTGAAGCTTTCTTT

D: TRBD1
size: -
J: TRBJ1-2
V: TRBV19
CDR3: CASSIGDSSYYGYTF
DNA: TGTGCCAGTAGTATTGGGGACAGTTCCTACTATGGCTACACCTTC

D: -
size: -
J: TRBJ2-1
V: TRBV6-9
CDR3: CRGQWTAPYNEQFF
DNA: TGCCGCGGGCAATGGACAGCCCCCTACAATGAGCAGTTCTTC

D: -
size: -
J: TRBJ1-1
V: TRBV5-4
CDR3: CASSFAGEAFF
DNA: TGTGCCAGCAGCTTTGCAGGAGAAGCTTTCTTT

D: TRBD1
size: -
J: TRBJ1-4
V: TRBV7-2
CDR3: CASSSMGQGTEKLFF
DNA: TGTGCCAGCAGCTCCATGGGACAGGGGACTGAAAAACTGTTTTTT

D: -
size: -
J: TRBJ2-1
V: TRBV11-2
CDR3: CASSLGVAVPYNEQFF
DNA: TGTGCCAGCAGCTTAGGTGTGGCAGTCCCATACAATGAGCAGTTCTTC

D: -
size: -
J: TRBJ2-2
V: TRBV30
CDR3: CAFLGRANTGELFF
DNA: TGTGCTTTTCTCGGACGCGCGAACACCGGGGAGCTGTTTTTT

D: -
size: -
J: TRBJ1-3
V: TRBV5-1
CDR3: CASSLMVGGIGNTIYF
DNA: TGCGCCAGCAGCTTGATGGTCGGGGGGATTGGAAACACCATATATTTT

D: TRBD1
size: once
J: TRBJ1-2
V: TRBV19
CDR3: CASRDDRELYYGYTF
DNA: TGTGCCAGTAGGGACGACAGGGAATTATACTATGGCTACACCTTC

D: TRBD2
size: -
J: TRBJ2-2
V: TRBV29-1
CDR3: CSVTSMRLAGTGELFF
DNA: TGCAGCGTTACTTCCATGAGACTAGCGGGGACCGGGGAGCTGTTTTTT

D: TRBD2
size: -
J: TRBJ2-3
V: TRBV11-2
CDR3: CASSLLAGGTDTQYF
DNA: TGTGCCAGCAGCTTATTAGCGGGCGGCACAGATACGCAGTATTTT

D: -
size: few
J: TRBJ1-1
V: TRBV19
CDR3: CASTFAMNTEAFF
DNA: TGTGCCAGTACGTTTGCCATGAACACTGAAGCTTTCTTT

D: TRBD1
size: -
J: TRBJ1-2
V: TRBV4-3
CDR3: CASSQVLYVQGALGYTF
DNA: TGCGCCAGCAGCCAAGTGCTTTATGTACAGGGGGCGTTAGGCTACACCTTC

D: TRBD1
size: -
J: TRBJ2-2
V: TRBV2
CDR3: CASRDPPDRDTGELFF
DNA: TGTGCCAGCAGGGACCCCCCCGACAGGGACACCGGGGAGCTGTTTTTT

D: -
size: -
J: TRBJ2-5
V: TRBV5-1
CDR3: CASYGGQRLETQYF
DNA: TGCGCCAGCTACGGAGGTCAGCGGCTAGAGACCCAGTACTTC

D: TRBD1
size: -
J: TRBJ1-2
V: TRBV7-6
CDR3: CASSSPSTGLGWNYGYTF
DNA: TGTGCCAGCAGCTCCCCGTCGACAGGGTTGGGCTGGAACTATGGCTACACCTTC

D: -
size: -
J: TRBJ1-5
V: TRBV18
CDR3: CASSPGLGGNQPQHF
DNA: TGTGCCAGCTCACCGGGCCTAGGAGGAAATCAGCCCCAGCATTTT

D: -
size: -
J: TRBJ1-1
V: TRBV7-2
CDR3: CASSLDSSEAFF
DNA: TGTGCCAGCAGCTTGGACAGTTCTGAAGCTTTCTTT

D: TRBD2
size: -
J: TRBJ2-1
V: TRBV11-3
CDR3: CASSLAAAGGEQFF
DNA: TGTGCCAGCAGCTTAGCCGCGGCGGGAGGGGAGCAGTTCTTC

D: TRBD1
size: -
J: TRBJ1-4
V: TRBV14
CDR3: CASSRQGGGEKLFF
DNA: TGTGCCAGCAGCCGACAGGGGGGTGGTGAAAAACTGTTTTTT

D: TRBD1
size: -
J: TRBJ2-7
V: TRBV10-3
CDR3: CAISEEVKVGQSFYEQYF
DNA: TGTGCCATCAGTGAGGAAGTTAAAGTGGGACAGAGTTTCTACGAGCAGTACTTC

D: TRBD2
size: -
J: TRBJ2-3
V: TRBV19
CDR3: CASSIRLAGPPGTDTQYF
DNA: TGTGCCAGTAGTATTAGGCTAGCGGGCCCTCCGGGCACAGATACGCAGTATTTT

D: TRBD2
size: -
J: TRBJ2-1
V: TRBV11-3
CDR3: CASSSSLAGGPDEQFF
DNA: TGTGCCAGCAGCTCCTCACTAGCGGGAGGGCCCGATGAGCAGTTCTTC

D: -
size: -
J: TRBJ1-5
V: TRBV5-1
CDR3: CASSWAGLANQPQHF
DNA: TGCGCCAGCAGCTGGGCAGGGCTGGCCAATCAGCCCCAGCATTTT

D: TRBD1
size: -
J: TRBJ1-2
V: TRBV11-2
CDR3: CASSPGTGDVYGYTF
DNA: TGTGCCAGCAGCCCAGGGACAGGGGACGTCTATGGCTACACCTTC

D: TRBD1
size: -
J: TRBJ1-2
V: TRBV7-9
CDR3: CASGRQGADYGYTF
DNA: TGTGCCAGCGGCCGACAGGGGGCGGATTATGGCTACACCTTC

D: -
size: few
J: TRBJ1-5
V: TRBV7-6
CDR3: CASSLGASGNQPQHF
DNA: TGTGCCAGCAGCTTAGGGGCATCGGGCAATCAGCCCCAGCATTTT

D: TRBD1
size: -
J: TRBJ2-1
V: TRBV4-1
CDR3: CASSPLNRGSYNEQFF
DNA: TGCGCCAGCAGCCCCCTCAACAGGGGATCCTACAATGAGCAGTTCTTC

D: -
size: few
J: TRBJ1-2
V: TRBV3-1/TRBV3-2
CDR3: CASSQVLGGRRVRDGYTF
DNA: TGTGCCAGCAGCCAAGTGTTGGGGGGGCGCAGGGTCAGGGATGGCTACACCTTC

D: -
size: -
J: TRBJ1-1
V: TRBV18
CDR3: CASSPGSDTEAFF
DNA: TGTGCCAGCTCACCAGGATCCGACACTGAAGCTTTCTTT

D: -
size: -
J: TRBJ1-2
V: TRBV24-1
CDR3: CATSAADYYGYTF
DNA: TGTGCCACCAGTGCCGCTGACTACTATGGCTACACCTTC

D: -
size: once
J: TRBJ2-1
V: TRBV7-8
CDR3: CASSLARLSIRDTHNEQFF
DNA: TGTGCCAGCAGCTTAGCCCGACTGAGTATTAGGGACACCCACAATGAGCAGTTCTTC

D: -
size: once
J: TRBJ2-7
V: TRBV6-2/TRBV6-3
CDR3: CASSSRAYEQYF
DNA: TGTGCCAGCAGTAGCAGAGCCTACGAGCAGTACTTC

D: -
size: -
J: TRBJ2-2
V: TRBV28
CDR3: CASSYGGSGELFF
DNA: TGTGCCAGCAGTTATGGGGGGTCCGGGGAGCTGTTTTTT

D: TRBD2
size: once
J: TRBJ2-2
V: TRBV9
CDR3: CASSAHSGGYTGELFF
DNA: TGTGCCAGCAGCGCCCATAGCGGGGGGTACACCGGGGAGCTGTTTTTT

D: TRBD1
size: -
J: TRBJ2-1
V: TRBV29-1
CDR3: CSVETGQVQFF
DNA: TGCAGCGTTGAAACGGGACAGGTACAGTTCTTC

D: TRBD2
size: -
J: TRBJ2-2
V: TRBV7-2
CDR3: CASRFSGSSDTGELFF
DNA: TGTGCCAGCAGGTTTAGCGGGAGTTCGGACACCGGGGAGCTGTTTTTT